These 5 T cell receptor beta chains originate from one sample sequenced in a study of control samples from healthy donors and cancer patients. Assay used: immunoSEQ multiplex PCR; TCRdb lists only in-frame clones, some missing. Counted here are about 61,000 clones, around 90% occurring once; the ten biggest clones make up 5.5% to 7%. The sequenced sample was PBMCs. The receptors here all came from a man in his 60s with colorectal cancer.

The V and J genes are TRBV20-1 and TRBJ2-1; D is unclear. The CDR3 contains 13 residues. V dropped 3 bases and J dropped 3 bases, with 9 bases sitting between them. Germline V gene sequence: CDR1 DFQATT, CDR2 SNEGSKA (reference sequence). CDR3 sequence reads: CSASLPVYNEQFF. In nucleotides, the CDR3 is TGCAGTGCTAGTCTGCCAGTCTACAATGAGCAGTTCTTC.

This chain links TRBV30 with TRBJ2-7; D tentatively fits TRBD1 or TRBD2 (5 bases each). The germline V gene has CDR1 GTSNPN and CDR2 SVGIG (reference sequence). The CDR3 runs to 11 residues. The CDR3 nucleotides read TGTTCCGGGGCGACCCTGAGGGAGCAGTACTTC. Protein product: CSGATLREQYF.

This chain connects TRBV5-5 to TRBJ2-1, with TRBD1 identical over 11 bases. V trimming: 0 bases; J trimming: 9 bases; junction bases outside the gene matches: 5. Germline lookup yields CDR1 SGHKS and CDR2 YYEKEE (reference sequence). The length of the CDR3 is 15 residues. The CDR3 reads CASSLGTGGFFEQFF. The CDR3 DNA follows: TGTGCCAGCAGCTTGGGGACAGGGGGCTTCTTTGAGCAGTTCTTC.

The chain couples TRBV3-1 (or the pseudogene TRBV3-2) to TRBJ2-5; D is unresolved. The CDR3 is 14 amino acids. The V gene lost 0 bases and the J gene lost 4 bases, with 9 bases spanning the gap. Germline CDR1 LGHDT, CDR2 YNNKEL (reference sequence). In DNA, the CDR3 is TGTGCCAGCAGCCAAGATTTTGGCAGAGAGACCCAGTACTTC. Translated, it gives CASSQDFGRETQYF.

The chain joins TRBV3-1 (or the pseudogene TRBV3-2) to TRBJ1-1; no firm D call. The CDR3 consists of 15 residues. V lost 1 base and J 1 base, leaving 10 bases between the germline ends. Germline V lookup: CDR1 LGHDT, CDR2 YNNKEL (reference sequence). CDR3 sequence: CASSQVGEWNTEAFF. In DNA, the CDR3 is TGTGCCAGCAGCCAAGTGGGTGAATGGAACACTGAAGCTTTCTTT.